The present T cell receptor (beta chain) was sequenced within a study of T-cell reconstitution after alpha-beta-depleted transplantation in children. After removal of 2 bases from V and 6 bases from J, the junction contained 4 bases not matched to a gene. Germline lookup yields CDR1 SGHNT and CDR2 YYREEE (reference sequence). CDR3 length: 14 residues. Construction of the TCRbeta library involved unique molecular identifiers. One entry per CDR3 protein results from TCRdb running MiXCR on the PCR reads. The sample contains about 490,000 distinct CDR3 sequences, about 11% of which appear only once. This clonotype showed up just a few times.

This receptor was identified in a child aged 2-15 years with inherited bone marrow failure, due to receive a stem cell transplant. The sample here was PBMCs, taken before TCRalphabeta/CD19-depleted stem cell transplant. V is TRBV5-4 and J is TRBJ1-4, with 7 bases that match TRBD1. CDR3 nucleotide sequence: TGTGCCAGCAGCTTCGGCGGGACAGATGAAAAACTGTTTTTT. It is translated as CASSFGGTDEKLFF.